This T cell receptor (beta chain) originates from a study of blood T cell repertoires in COVID-19. Study details: PBMCs, B-cell-depleted T cells, or T cells provided the cDNA or gDNA that made up the material.

Individuals drawn from 24 US areas were roughly 18 to 89 years old. Participant-given clinical history determined each cohort assignment. Under the authors' procedure: Amplification with reference gene primers provided the estimates of nucleated cell counts. The data were produced by immunoSEQ multiplex PCR, yet TCRdb's version contains in-frame clones alone and is incomplete. Clone size and V and J calls were adopted from that table, with D and trimming inferred from the DNA. Here the sample spans approximately 180,000 clones, 78% being singletons. Germline loops: CDR1 KGHDR, CDR2 SFDVKD. The CDR3 sequence is 17 residues long. With V trimmed by 1 base and J by 2 bases, 5 bases remained unmatched.

The V and J genes are TRBV24-1 and TRBJ2-2; TRBD2 matches 8 bases. The receptor's source is a woman in her fifties or sixties who had recovered from COVID-19. The specimen sequenced was PBMCs or T cells enriched from blood (not recorded which). Here the CDR3 reads CATSDFGGGFNTGELFF. The CDR3 nucleotides read TGTGCCACCAGTGATTTCGGGGGGGGCTTCAACACCGGGGAGCTGTTTTTT.